These T cell receptor beta chains were read from a single sample in a study of blood T cells in healthy people across ages. TCRdb itself ran the 5' RACE reads through MiXCR, one entry per CDR3 protein. The sample has some 1.1 million distinct CDR3 sequences; roughly two fifths are singletons. Sequencing used blood. The receptors come from a man in his late teens or twenties in good health. Both conserved end residues are part of each CDR3. The order of the fields is clone size, J gene, V gene, D gene, CDR3 protein, CDR3 DNA. A D gene is named only where the DNA matches it firmly. Where a row states a size, it is once, few, many or the class of an expanded clone; other rows omit it.

>-|TRBJ2-3|TRBV5-1|TRBD2
CASSLLSRGSSGTQYF
TGCGCCAGCAGCTTGCTCTCGCGGGGGTCTTCAGGTACGCAGTATTTT
>few|TRBJ1-2|TRBV4-3|-
CASSQDPFNYGYTF
TGCGCCAGCAGCCAAGACCCTTTTAACTATGGCTACACCTTC
>-|TRBJ1-1|TRBV6-2/TRBV6-3|-
CASTSIAGAGVNTEAFF
TGTGCCAGCACGTCAATTGCAGGGGCGGGGGTGAACACTGAAGCTTTCTTT
>once|TRBJ1-4|TRBV7-3|-
CASSLTSGARTNKEKLFF
TGTGCCAGCAGCTTAACGTCCGGGGCTCGGACCAATAAGGAAAAACTGTTTTTT
>-|TRBJ2-3|TRBV24-1|TRBD1
CATNDLRTGGTDTQYF
TGTGCCACCAATGATTTGAGGACAGGGGGCACAGATACGCAGTATTTT
>-|TRBJ1-2|TRBV7-8|-
CASSLANRGYTF
TGTGCCAGCAGCTTAGCGAACAGAGGCTACACCTTC
>-|TRBJ1-1|TRBV20-1|-
CSAPREGRTEAFF
TGCAGTGCCCCGCGAGAGGGGAGGACTGAAGCTTTCTTT
>few|TRBJ2-1|TRBV2|-
CASRQDGPYNEQFF
TGTGCCAGCAGACAGGACGGCCCCTACAATGAGCAGTTCTTC
>-|TRBJ1-6|TRBV4-3|-
CASSQVTGRLNSPLHF
TGCGCCAGCAGCCAAGTCACGGGACGGCTTAATTCACCCCTCCACTTT
>-|TRBJ2-5|TRBV6-5|-
CASSYSRGGFFETQYF
TGTGCCAGCAGTTACTCCCGTGGGGGGTTCTTTGAGACCCAGTACTTC
>-|TRBJ1-5|TRBV12-3/TRBV12-4|-
CASSSYDSANQPQHF
TGTGCCAGCAGTTCATACGACAGTGCGAATCAGCCCCAGCATTTT
>few|TRBJ1-2|TRBV3-1|-
CASSQGCGYTF
TGTGCCAGCAGCCAGGGTTGTGGCTACACCTTC
>-|TRBJ2-2|TRBV9|TRBD2
CASSPRSGGDTGELFF
TGTGCCAGCAGCCCCCGTTCGGGGGGGGACACCGGGGAGCTGTTTTTT
>-|TRBJ2-1|TRBV7-2|-
CASSLDPVGEQFF
TGTGCCAGCAGCCTAGACCCTGTTGGTGAGCAGTTCTTC
>once|TRBJ2-7|TRBV6-2/TRBV6-3|TRBD1
CASSYTRTGSMEQYF
TGTGCCAGCAGTTATACACGGACAGGGAGTATGGAGCAGTACTTC
>few|TRBJ2-3|TRBV28|-
CASSTGSRADTQYF
TGTGCCAGCAGTACAGGGTCCCGGGCAGATACGCAGTATTTT
>few|TRBJ2-1|TRBV7-2|TRBD2
CASSLRTGGSEQFF
TGTGCCAGCAGCTTACGAACGGGGGGTTCTGAGCAGTTCTTC
>-|TRBJ2-3|TRBV9|-
CASSLDQAGTQYF
TGTGCCAGCAGCCTGGACCAGGCTGGGACGCAGTATTTT
>-|TRBJ2-5|TRBV11-2|TRBD1
CASSLATGELETQYF
TGTGCCAGCAGCTTGGCGACAGGGGAGCTAGAGACCCAGTACTTC
>few|TRBJ2-1|TRBV27|-
CASSLWPSTYNEQFF
TGTGCCAGCAGTTTATGGCCCTCCACGTACAATGAGCAGTTCTTC
>-|TRBJ2-5|TRBV6-5|TRBD2
CASSRGLGYEETQYF
TGTGCCAGCAGCCGCGGACTAGGTTACGAAGAGACCCAGTACTTC
>few|TRBJ2-3|TRBV12-3/TRBV12-4|-
CASRPPGTDTQYF
TGTGCCAGCAGACCGCCAGGCACAGATACGCAGTATTTT
>many|TRBJ2-6|TRBV4-3|-
CASSQDRYHSGANVLTF
TGCGCCAGCAGCCAAGATCGATACCACTCTGGGGCCAACGTCCTGACTTTC
>-|TRBJ2-3|TRBV12-3/TRBV12-4|-
CASSLWDGTDTQYF
TGTGCCAGCAGTCTCTGGGACGGCACAGATACGCAGTATTTT
>many|TRBJ1-2|TRBV20-1|TRBD1
CSARPDRGNYGYTF
TGCAGTGCTAGGCCGGACAGGGGAAACTATGGCTACACCTTC
>-|TRBJ1-2|TRBV29-1|-
CSVEPKRGVDGYTF
TGCAGCGTTGAACCCAAAAGGGGAGTGGACGGCTACACCTTC
>-|TRBJ2-1|TRBV28|TRBD2
CASSLGGGPSNEQFF
TGTGCCAGCAGTTTAGGCGGGGGACCCTCCAATGAGCAGTTCTTC
>-|TRBJ2-2|TRBV7-3|-
CASSQGYTGELFF
TGTGCCAGCAGCCAGGGGTACACCGGGGAGCTGTTTTTT
>many|TRBJ2-7|TRBV6-5|TRBD2
CASRERGPYEQYF
TGTGCCAGCAGGGAGCGGGGGCCCTACGAGCAGTACTTC
>-|TRBJ1-1|TRBV2|TRBD1
CARGTGTEAFF
TGTGCCAGGGGGACAGGCACTGAAGCTTTCTTT
>-|TRBJ1-2|TRBV27|TRBD1
CASRSGDRGYGYTF
TGTGCCAGCAGATCCGGGGACAGGGGCTATGGCTACACCTTC
>-|TRBJ1-2|TRBV5-1|-
CASSFDRRGGYTF
TGCGCCAGCAGCTTTGACAGGCGAGGAGGCTACACCTTC
>-|TRBJ2-1|TRBV20-1|TRBD2
CSASSLAGRNEQFF
TGCAGTGCTAGTTCCCTAGCGGGACGGAATGAGCAGTTCTTC
>-|TRBJ1-4|TRBV10-3|-
CAISSYRGQNEKLFF
TGTGCCATCAGTTCATACAGAGGGCAAAATGAAAAACTGTTTTTT
>-|TRBJ2-1|TRBV4-3|-
CASSQGGRHNEQFF
TGCGCCAGCAGCCAAGGGGGGAGGCACAATGAGCAGTTCTTC
>few|TRBJ1-6|TRBV7-9|-
CASSEWRQGGSPLHF
TGTGCCAGCAGCGAATGGCGGCAGGGTGGCTCACCCCTCCACTTT
>-|TRBJ1-1|TRBV4-3|-
CASSPTADTEAFF
TGCGCCAGCAGCCCTACCGCGGACACTGAAGCTTTCTTT
>-|TRBJ2-3|TRBV5-1|TRBD2
CASSFLAGSTDTQYF
TGCGCCAGCAGCTTTTTAGCGGGGAGCACAGATACGCAGTATTTT
>-|TRBJ1-1|TRBV4-1|-
CASSQDSAKDTLWNTEAFF
TGCGCCAGCAGCCAAGACTCGGCAAAAGACACGTTATGGAACACGGAAGCTTTCTTT
>-|TRBJ1-1|TRBV25-1|-
CASSEAIGDGTEAFF
TGTGCCAGCAGTGAAGCTATAGGGGATGGCACTGAAGCTTTCTTT
>few|TRBJ1-4|TRBV4-3|-
CASSQVPGKLFF
TGCGCCAGCAGCCAAGTTCCAGGGAAACTGTTTTTT
>few|TRBJ1-1|TRBV5-1|TRBD1
CASSDGTGRPEAFF
TGCGCCAGCAGCGACGGGACAGGGCGACCTGAAGCTTTCTTT
>few|TRBJ1-2|TRBV6-2/TRBV6-3|TRBD1
CASWSGQGVFGYTF
TGTGCCAGCTGGTCCGGACAGGGTGTCTTCGGCTACACCTTC
>-|TRBJ1-2|TRBV4-3|-
CASSQVADSNYGYTF
TGCGCCAGCAGCCAAGTGGCAGATTCAAACTATGGCTACACCTTC
>-|TRBJ1-2|TRBV20-1|TRBD1
CSASADPGQLNYGYTF
TGCAGTGCATCGGCCGACCCGGGACAGCTTAACTATGGCTACACCTTC
>few|TRBJ2-1|TRBV6-2/TRBV6-3|TRBD1
CASRPFPDRGRYNEQFF
TGTGCCAGCAGACCCTTCCCCGACAGGGGCCGGTACAATGAGCAGTTCTTC
>-|TRBJ2-7|TRBV5-1|-
CASSSPQESSYNEQYF
TGCGCCAGCAGCTCCCCTCAGGAGAGCTCCTACAATGAGCAGTACTTC
>few|TRBJ1-2|TRBV6-5|-
CASSYRLRAGMTSYGYTF
TGTGCCAGCAGTTACAGATTGAGGGCAGGGATGACATCATATGGCTACACCTTC
>few|TRBJ2-5|TRBV2|-
CASSKGYNEQYF
TGTGCCAGCAGTAAAGGTTACAATGAGCAGTACTTC
>many|TRBJ1-4|TRBV3-1|TRBD1
CASSPGTVNEKLFF
TGTGCCAGCAGCCCCGGGACAGTTAATGAAAAACTGTTTTTT
>-|TRBJ2-1|TRBV18|-
CASSPSSKGGDEQFF
TGTGCCAGCTCACCATCTAGTAAAGGCGGCGATGAGCAGTTCTTC
>-|TRBJ2-3|TRBV24-1|-
CATSGRRGTDTQYF
TGTGCCACCAGTGGTCGGCGGGGCACAGATACGCAGTATTTT
>few|TRBJ1-2|TRBV7-6|-
CASSLENGYGYTF
TGTGCCAGCAGCTTGGAAAATGGGTATGGCTACACCTTC
>-|TRBJ2-6|TRBV2|-
CASRGSGRTGANVLTF
TGTGCCAGCAGGGGTTCGGGGCGCACTGGGGCCAACGTCCTGACTTTC
>-|TRBJ1-1|TRBV7-2|-
CASSLGQGRLNTEAFF
TGTGCCAGCAGCTTAGGTCAGGGGCGTCTGAACACTGAAGCTTTCTTT
>many|TRBJ2-3|TRBV20-1|-
CSATMGDTQYF
TGCAGTGCCACGATGGGAGATACGCAGTATTTT
>-|TRBJ2-3|TRBV12-5|-
CASGLVGRGVMVRDTDTQYF
TGTGCTAGTGGTTTGGTAGGGAGAGGGGTCATGGTTAGGGACACAGATACGCAGTATTTT
>few|TRBJ2-5|TRBV7-2|-
CASSPTQRGFEYF
TGTGCCAGCAGCCCTACACAAAGAGGGTTCGAGTACTTC